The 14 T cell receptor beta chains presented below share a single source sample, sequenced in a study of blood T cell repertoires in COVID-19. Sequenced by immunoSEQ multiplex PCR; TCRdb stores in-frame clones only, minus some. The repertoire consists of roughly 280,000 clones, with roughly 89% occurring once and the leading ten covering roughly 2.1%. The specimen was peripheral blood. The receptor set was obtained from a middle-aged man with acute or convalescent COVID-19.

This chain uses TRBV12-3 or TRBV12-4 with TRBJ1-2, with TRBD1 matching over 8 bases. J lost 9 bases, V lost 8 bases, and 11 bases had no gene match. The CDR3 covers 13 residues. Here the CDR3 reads CASSGQGFFSYTF. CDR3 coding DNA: TGTGCCAGCTCCGGACAGGGTTTTTTTAGCTACACCTTC.

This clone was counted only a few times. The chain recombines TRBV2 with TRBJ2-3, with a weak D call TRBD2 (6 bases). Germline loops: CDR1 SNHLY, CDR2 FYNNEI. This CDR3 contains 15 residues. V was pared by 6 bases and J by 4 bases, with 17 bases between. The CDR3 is CASRPGLRKPDTQYF. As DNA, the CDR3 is TGTGCCAGCAGACCGGGACTGAGAAAGCCAGATACGCAGTATTTT.

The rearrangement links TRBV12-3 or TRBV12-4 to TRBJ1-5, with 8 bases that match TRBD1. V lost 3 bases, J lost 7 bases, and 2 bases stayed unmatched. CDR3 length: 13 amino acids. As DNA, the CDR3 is TGTGCCAGCAGTTTGACAGGGGAGCAGCCCCAGCATTTT. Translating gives CASSLTGEQPQHF.

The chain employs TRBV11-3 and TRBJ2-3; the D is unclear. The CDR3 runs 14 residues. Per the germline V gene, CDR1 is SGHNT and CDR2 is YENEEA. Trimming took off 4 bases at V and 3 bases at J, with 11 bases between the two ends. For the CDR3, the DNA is TGTGCCAGCAGCTCTACGTCGTGGACAGATACGCAGTATTTT. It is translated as CASSSTSWTDTQYF. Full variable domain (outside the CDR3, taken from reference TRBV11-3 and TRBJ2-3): EAGVVQSPRYKIIEKKQPVAFWCNPISGHNTLYWYLQNLGQGPELLIRYENEEAVDDSQLPKDRFSAERLKGVDSTLKIQPAELGDSAVYLCASSSTSWTDTQYFGPGTRLTVL.

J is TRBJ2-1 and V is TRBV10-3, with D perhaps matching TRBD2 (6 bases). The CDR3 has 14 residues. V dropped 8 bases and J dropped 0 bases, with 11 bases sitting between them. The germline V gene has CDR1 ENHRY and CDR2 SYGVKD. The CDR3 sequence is CAIARGDSYNEQFF. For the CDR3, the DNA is TGTGCCATCGCTCGCGGGGACTCCTACAATGAGCAGTTCTTC.

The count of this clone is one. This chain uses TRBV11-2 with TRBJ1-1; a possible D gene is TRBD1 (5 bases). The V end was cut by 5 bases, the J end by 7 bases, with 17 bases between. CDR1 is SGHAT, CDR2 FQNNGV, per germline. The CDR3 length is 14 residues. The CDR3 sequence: CASSPRWGMNEAFF. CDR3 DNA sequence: TGTGCCAGCAGCCCACGTTGGGGCATGAATGAAGCTTTCTTT.

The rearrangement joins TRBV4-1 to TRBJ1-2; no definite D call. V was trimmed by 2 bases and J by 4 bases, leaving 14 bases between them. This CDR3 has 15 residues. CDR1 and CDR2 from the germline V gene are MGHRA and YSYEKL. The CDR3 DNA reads TGCGCCAGCAGCCAATCTCGGGTGAGAGGCTATGGCTACACCTTC. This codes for CASSQSRVRGYGYTF.

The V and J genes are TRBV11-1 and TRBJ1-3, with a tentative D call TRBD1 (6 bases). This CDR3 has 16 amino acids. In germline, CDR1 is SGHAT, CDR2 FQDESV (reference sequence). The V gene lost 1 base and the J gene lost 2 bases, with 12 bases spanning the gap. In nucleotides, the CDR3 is TGTGCCAGCAGCTTAGAGCCCCGGACAGCTGGAAACACCATATATTTT. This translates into CASSLEPRTAGNTIYF.

Here the CDR3 reads CASSLARLRLAGGLYEQYF. The CDR3 bases are TGTGCCAGCAGCTTAGCGAGGCTGCGGCTAGCGGGGGGCCTATACGAGCAGTACTTC. The rearrangement uses TRBV7-8 and TRBJ2-7; 11 nucleotides agree with TRBD2. Germline assignment: CDR1 SGHVS and CDR2 FQNEAQ. Trimming removed 0 bases from V and 4 bases from J; junction bases left unmatched: 14. The CDR3 is 19 residues long.

The CDR3 loop reads CASRRDRDLFLSMNTEAFF. CDR3 coding DNA: TGTGCCAGCAGACGGGACAGGGACCTCTTTTTATCTATGAACACTGAAGCTTTCTTT. The rearrangement joins TRBV2 to TRBJ1-1; TRBD1 matches 9 bases. Germline V lookup: CDR1 SNHLY, CDR2 FYNNEI. This CDR3 spans 19 amino acids. The J segment lost 0 bases and the V segment lost 6 bases, leaving 17 bases of the junction unmatched.

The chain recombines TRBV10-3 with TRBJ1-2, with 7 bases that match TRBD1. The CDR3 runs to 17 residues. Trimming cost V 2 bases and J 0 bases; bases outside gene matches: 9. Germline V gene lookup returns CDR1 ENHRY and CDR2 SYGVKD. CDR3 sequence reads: CAISEVGRGETNYGYTF. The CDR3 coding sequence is TGTGCCATCAGTGAGGTTGGCAGGGGGGAAACTAACTATGGCTACACCTTC.

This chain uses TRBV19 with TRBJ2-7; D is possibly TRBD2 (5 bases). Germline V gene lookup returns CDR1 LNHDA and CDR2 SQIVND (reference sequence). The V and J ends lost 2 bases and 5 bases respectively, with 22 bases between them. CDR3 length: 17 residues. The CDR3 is CASSIFYSTGYPNEQYF. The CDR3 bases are TGTGCCAGTAGTATATTCTACTCGACGGGATATCCGAACGAGCAGTACTTC.

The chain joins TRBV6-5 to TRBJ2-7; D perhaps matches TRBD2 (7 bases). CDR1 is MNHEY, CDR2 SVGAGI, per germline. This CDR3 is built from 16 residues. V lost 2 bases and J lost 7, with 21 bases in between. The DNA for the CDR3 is TGTGCCAGCAGTTACCCCAAGGGGGGGACGCTGAATGAGCAGTACTTC. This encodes CASSYPKGGTLNEQYF.

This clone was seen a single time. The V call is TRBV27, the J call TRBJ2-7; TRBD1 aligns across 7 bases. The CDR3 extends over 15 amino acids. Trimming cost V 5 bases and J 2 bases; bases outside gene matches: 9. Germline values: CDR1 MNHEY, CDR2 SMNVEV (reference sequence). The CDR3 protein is CASSPQRTGTYEQYF. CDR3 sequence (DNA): TGTGCCAGCAGTCCCCAGCGGACAGGAACCTACGAGCAGTACTTC.